These 15 T cell receptor beta chains share one sample of origin, sequenced in a study of patients and donors after allogeneic stem cell transplantation. TCRdb re-derived calls from the RT-PCR reads in MiXCR, one entry per CDR3 protein. Found here are tens of thousands of distinct CDR3 sequences, around 6.8% of them singletons; the top ten hold about 35%. Sequenced input: blood, either unsorted or a sorted T cell fraction (not recorded which). Receptors originate from a human donor who was either an allogeneic HSCT recipient or a stem cell or donor lymphocyte infusion donor (not recorded which). It is not recorded whose cells these are; they may come from a transplant donor.

This clonotype was seen a few times. The rearrangement joins TRBV5-4 to TRBJ2-3; D uncertain. The V gene lost 5 bases and the J gene lost 6 bases, with 10 bases spanning the gap. The germline V gene encodes CDR1 SGHNT and CDR2 YYREEE (reference sequence). There are 12 residues in the CDR3. The CDR3 coding sequence is TGTGCCAGCAGTAACTTGGCCGATACGCAGTATTTT. This sequence encodes CASSNLADTQYF.

This clonotype was detected many times. This chain connects TRBV28 to TRBJ2-1; D gene ambiguous. Germline V lookup: CDR1 MDHEN, CDR2 SYDVKM. CDR3 length: 14 residues. The V and J ends lost 6 bases and 6 bases respectively, with 15 bases between them. CDR3 in amino acids: CASSRLPKPNEQFF. The CDR3, as DNA: TGTGCCAGCAGCAGACTCCCCAAACCCAATGAGCAGTTCTTC.

The CDR3 nucleotides are TGTGCCAGCAGCTATCAACGACTAGCCAAAAACATTCAGTACTTC. Translation gives CASSYQRLAKNIQYF. The chain employs TRBV7-9 and TRBJ2-4, with unresolved D. In germline, CDR1 is SEHNR, CDR2 FQNEAQ (reference sequence). CDR3 length: 15 amino acids. The V gene lost 4 bases and the J gene lost 0 bases, with 10 bases spanning the gap. The full variable domain, rest sourced from reference TRBV7-9 and TRBJ2-4, is DTGVSQNPRHKITKRGQNVTFRCDPISEHNRLYWYRQTLGQGPEFLTYFQNEAQLEKSRLLSDRFSAERPKGSFSTLEIQRTEQGDSAMYLCASSYQRLAKNIQYFGAGTRLSVL.

This clonotype was found many times. The chain couples TRBV7-9 to TRBJ1-2, with 8 bases aligning to TRBD1. With 7 bases clipped from V and 7 bases from J, the junction kept 11 bases outside the gene matches. Per germline, CDR1 SEHNR and CDR2 FQNEAQ (reference sequence). CDR3 length: 14 residues. CDR3 sequence (DNA): TGTGCCAGCACCCTCGGACAGGGTTCGAGTGGCTACACCTTC. Its translation is CASTLGQGSSGYTF.

This chain links TRBV9 with TRBJ2-3, with 11 positions matching TRBD2. Germline V gene lookup returns CDR1 SGDLS and CDR2 YYNGEE. V dropped 4 bases and J dropped 5; count of bases not matched to a gene: 9. CDR3 length: 16 residues. The CDR3 nucleotides are TGTGCCAGCAGCCCCCGCGGCGGGACTAGCGGAGATACGCAGTATTTT. Protein: CASSPRGGTSGDTQYF. The variable domain in full, completed from reference TRBV9 and TRBJ2-3, reads DSGVTQTPKHLITATGQRVTLRCSPRSGDLSVYWYQQSLDQGLQFLIQYYNGEERAKGNILERFSAQQFPDLHSELNLSSLELGDSALYFCASSPRGGTSGDTQYFGPGTRLTVL.

This clonotype was found many times. The V call is TRBV24-1, the J call TRBJ2-5; 9 bases map to TRBD1. V dropped 2 bases and J dropped 4; count of bases not matched to a gene: 7. Germline assignment: CDR1 KGHDR and CDR2 SFDVKD. There are 16 residues in the CDR3. This CDR3 reads CATSDSGTGKGETQYF. The CDR3 region has the DNA TGTGCCACCAGTGATTCCGGGACAGGGAAGGGAGAGACCCAGTACTTC.

A few counts support this clonotype. The chain carries TRBV7-9 and TRBJ2-7, with 11 bases fitting TRBD1. With V trimmed by 1 base and J by 6 bases, 5 bases remained unmatched. The CDR3 runs 15 residues. Germline V gene lookup returns CDR1 SEHNR and CDR2 FQNEAQ (reference sequence). CDR3 residues: CASSLVGQGVREQYF. DNA of the CDR3: TGTGCCAGCAGCTTAGTGGGACAGGGGGTTCGCGAGCAGTACTTC.

The rearrangement joins TRBV28 to TRBJ2-1; tentative D call: TRBD2 (6 bases). Germline-derived CDR1 and CDR2 are MDHEN and SYDVKM. This CDR3 is built from 12 residues. Trimming removed 7 bases from V and 4 bases from J, with 8 bases in between. The CDR3 DNA is TGTGCCAGCATGGCGGGGTACAATGAGCAGTTCTTC. It translates to CASMAGYNEQFF. Combining the CDR3 with reference TRBV28 and TRBJ2-1 gives the whole variable domain DVKVTQSSRYLVKRTGEKVFLECVQDMDHENMFWYRQDPGLGLRLIYFSYDVKMKEKGDIPEGYSVSREKKERFSLILESASTNQTSMYLCASMAGYNEQFFGPGTRLTVL.

This clonotype was observed many times. This chain connects TRBV28 to TRBJ2-7, with TRBD2 identical over 10 bases. This CDR3 has 14 amino acids. Germline trimming cut 4 bases from V and 2 bases from J; bases unmatched to any gene: 2. In germline, CDR1 is MDHEN, CDR2 SYDVKM. CDR3 in DNA: TGTGCCAGCAGTTGGACTAGCGGTCCCTACGAGCAGTACTTC. Its translation is CASSWTSGPYEQYF.

This clonotype came up many times. The chain employs TRBV4-2 and TRBJ2-7, with TRBD1 matching 10 bases. CDR1 and CDR2 from the germline V gene are LGHNA and YNFKEQ. The ends lost 4 bases at V and 3 bases at J; junction bases unmatched: 3. This CDR3 region has 14 residues. The CDR3 nucleotides are TGTGCCAGCAGCCCTGGGGACAGGGGCTACGAGCAGTACTTC. Translating gives CASSPGDRGYEQYF.

This clonotype appeared many times. CDR3 coding DNA: TGTGCCAGCAGTCAAAACCTGGCTCGGGGGAATGAGCAGTTCTTC. Amino acid sequence: CASSQNLARGNEQFF. The chain has TRBV6-2 or TRBV6-3 and TRBJ2-1, with D possibly matching TRBD2 (6 bases). This CDR3 has 15 residues. In germline, CDR1 is MNHEY, CDR2 SVGEGT. V was clipped by 5 bases and J by 7 bases, with 18 bases between them.

The chain carries TRBV5-4 and TRBJ2-3; TRBD1 might be the D (6 bases). Germline V lookup: CDR1 SGHNT, CDR2 YYREEE (reference sequence). The V and J ends lost 1 base and 1 base respectively, with 19 bases between them. The CDR3 has 18 amino acids. The CDR3 bases are TGTGCCAGCAGCTTGAATCAGGGGCTCTGGGTCGGCACAGATACGCAGTATTTT. This codes for CASSLNQGLWVGTDTQYF.

This clonotype was seen at least ten times. CDR3 DNA sequence: TGCGCCAGCAGCCCGCAGCGAACTAGCACAGATACGCAGTATTTT. The encoded protein is CASSPQRTSTDTQYF. V and J are TRBV4-1 and TRBJ2-3; no reliable D call. CDR1 is MGHRA, CDR2 YSYEKL, per germline. V was clipped by 4 bases and J by 0 bases, with 11 bases between them. This CDR3 contains 15 residues.

This clonotype has a count of ten or more. The J gene is TRBJ2-3, the V gene TRBV7-6; TRBD2 might be the D (5 bases). Germline CDR1 is SGHVS and CDR2 is FNYEAQ. Trimming pared 5 bases from V and 5 bases from J, leaving 17 bases between. CDR3 length: 15 amino acids. The CDR3 spells CASSPSRAWVDTQYF. The CDR3 coding sequence is TGTGCCAGCAGCCCCTCGCGGGCGTGGGTAGATACGCAGTATTTT.

Ten or more counts support this clonotype. This sequence joins TRBV27 and TRBJ2-2; D gene uncertain. The CDR3 runs 15 residues. Germline CDR1 and CDR2: MNHEY and SMNVEV (reference sequence). The ends were cut back, 7 bases at V and 0 bases at J, with 12 bases in the middle. The DNA of the CDR3 is TGTGCCAGCAAACACAATCTCGCGAACACCGGGGAGCTGTTTTTT. Translating gives CASKHNLANTGELFF.